This TCR beta chain was identified during a study of human T cells and chemical hapten exposure. The time point denotes: patch test 3, about 24 weeks after DPC sensitization. Treatment in this sample: therapeutic diphenylcyclopropenone sensitization with weekly scalp DPC. Trimming removed 0 bases at V and 2 bases at J, with 13 bases between. The germline gives CDR1 DFQATT, CDR2 SNEGSKA (reference sequence). The CDR3 is made up of 15 amino acids. TCRdb recomputed calls from the RACE reads with MiXCR, one row per CDR3 protein. Among tens of thousands of distinct CDR3 sequences listed, over 4.5% were seen once. At least ten counts were recorded for this clonotype.

Here the sequenced sample was whole blood, taken in connection with sensitization to the hapten diphenylcyclopropenone (DPC). The rearrangement joins TRBV20-1 to TRBJ2-5; either TRBD1 or TRBD2 may supply D (6 bases each). This TCR was recovered from a young man with alopecia areata. Some clones in this sample may be carry-over from other donors' samples. CDR3 region: CSAREEEGVQETQYF. CDR3 nucleotide sequence: TGCAGTGCTAGAGAGGAGGAGGGGGTTCAAGAGACCCAGTACTTC.